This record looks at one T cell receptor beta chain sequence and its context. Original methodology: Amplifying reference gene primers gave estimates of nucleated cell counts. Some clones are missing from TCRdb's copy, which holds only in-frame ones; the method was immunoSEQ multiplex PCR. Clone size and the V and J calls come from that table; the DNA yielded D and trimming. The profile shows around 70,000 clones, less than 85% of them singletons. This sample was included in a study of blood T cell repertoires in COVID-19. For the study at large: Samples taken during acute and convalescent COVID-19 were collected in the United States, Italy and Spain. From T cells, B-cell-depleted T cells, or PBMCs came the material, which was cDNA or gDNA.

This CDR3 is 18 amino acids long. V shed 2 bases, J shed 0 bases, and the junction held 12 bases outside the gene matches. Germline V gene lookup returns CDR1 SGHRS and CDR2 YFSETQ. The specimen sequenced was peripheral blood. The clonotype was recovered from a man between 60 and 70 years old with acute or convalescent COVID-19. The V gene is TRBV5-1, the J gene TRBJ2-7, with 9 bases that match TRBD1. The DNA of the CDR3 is TGCGCCAGCAGCTTCCGGGACAGGGCGTCTACCCTCTCCTACGAGCAGTACTTC. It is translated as CASSFRDRASTLSYEQYF.